The following is a T cell receptor beta chain sequence with its context. The CDR3 sequence is 14 residues long. Germline CDR1 reads SQVTM; CDR2 reads ANQGSEA. J gave up 4 bases and V 7 bases, and 7 bases lay outside the gene matches. The data were obtained in a study of CD8+ T cells in alopecia areata. Study-level background: Those patients who were treated received oral tofacitinib, which was given at 5 to 10 mg twice daily for moderate-to-severe alopecia areata. Tofacitinib was given for 6 to 18 months, then stopped for 6 months.

Treatment: oral pan-JAK inhibitor, 5-10 mg twice daily. Peripheral blood and lesional scalp punch biopsies came from alopecia areata patients. cDNA serving as the sequencing template came from extracted, reverse transcribed RNA. The table came from immunoSEQ multiplex PCR; TCRdb's copy has only in-frame clones and leaves some out. The sample consists of about 210,000 clones, less than 45% of them appearing once. This material consisted of CD4+ T cells sorted from blood, taken at approximately week 36, from a patient treated with tofacitinib. V and J are TRBV29-1 and TRBJ2-5; 12 nucleotides line up with TRBD1. The sequence was collected from a human donor with alopecia areata. The CDR3 DNA sequence: TGCAGCGCGACTGGGACAGGGGGCCCAGAGACCCAGTACTTC. Its protein product is CSATGTGGPETQYF. Full variable domain (missing parts from reference TRBV29-1 and TRBJ2-5): SAVISQKPSRDICQRGTSLTIQCQVDSQVTMMFWYRQQPGQSLTLIATANQGSEATYESGFVIDKFPISRPNLTFSTLTVSNMSPEDSSIYLCSATGTGGPETQYFGPGTRLLVL.